This TCR beta chain stems from a study of blood T cell repertoires in COVID-19. This CDR3 comprises 11 residues. V lost 3 bases and J lost 5, with 8 bases in between. Germline values: CDR1 SQVTM, CDR2 ANQGSEA. Participants reported their clinical history, and cohort assignment relied on those reports. Authors' data handling: Nucleated cell number was recorded as an estimate derived from reference gene primer amplification. TCRdb keeps only in-frame clones here, not all; method: immunoSEQ multiplex PCR. The V and J calls and clone size come from that table; D and trimming were worked out from the DNA. The sample consists of hundreds of thousands of clones, roughly nine tenths of them appearing once.

This TCR was recovered from a young woman who had recovered from COVID-19. Sequencing was carried out using PBMCs or T cells enriched from blood (not recorded which). This chain connects TRBV29-1 to TRBJ2-7; D may be TRBD2 (6 bases). The CDR3 DNA sequence: TGCAGCGTTGATGGGGGGAACGAGCAGTACTTC. It is translated as CSVDGGNEQYF.